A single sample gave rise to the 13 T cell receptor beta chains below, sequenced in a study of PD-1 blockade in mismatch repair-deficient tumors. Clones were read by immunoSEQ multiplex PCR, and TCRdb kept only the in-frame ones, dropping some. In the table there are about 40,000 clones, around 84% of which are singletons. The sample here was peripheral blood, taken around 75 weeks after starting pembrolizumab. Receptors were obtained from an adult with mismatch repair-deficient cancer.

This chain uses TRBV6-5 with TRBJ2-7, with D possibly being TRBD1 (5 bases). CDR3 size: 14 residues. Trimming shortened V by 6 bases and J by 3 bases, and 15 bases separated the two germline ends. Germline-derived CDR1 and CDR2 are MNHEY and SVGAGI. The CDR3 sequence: CASSVRQGIYEQYF. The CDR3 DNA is TGTGCCAGCAGCGTACGGCAGGGAATCTACGAGCAGTACTTC.

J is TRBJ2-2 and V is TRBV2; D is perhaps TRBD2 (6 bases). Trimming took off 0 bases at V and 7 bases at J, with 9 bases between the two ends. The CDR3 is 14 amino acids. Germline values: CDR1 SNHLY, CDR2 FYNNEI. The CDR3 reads CASSEAGGNGELFF. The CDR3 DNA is TGTGCCAGCAGTGAAGCCGGGGGTAACGGGGAGCTGTTTTTT. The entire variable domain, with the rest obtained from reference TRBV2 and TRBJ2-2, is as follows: EPEVTQTPSHQVTQMGQEVILRCVPISNHLYFYWYRQILGQKVEFLVSFYNNEISEKSEIFDDQFSVERPDGSNFTLKIRSTKLEDSAMYFCASSEAGGNGELFFGEGSRLTVL.

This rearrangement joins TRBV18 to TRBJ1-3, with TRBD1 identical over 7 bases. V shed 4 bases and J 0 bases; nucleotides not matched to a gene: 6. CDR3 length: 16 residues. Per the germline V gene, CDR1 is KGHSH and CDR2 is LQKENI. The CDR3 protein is CASSLGQTSSGNTIYF. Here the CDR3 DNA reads TGTGCCAGCTCACTGGGACAGACGAGCTCTGGAAACACCATATATTTT.

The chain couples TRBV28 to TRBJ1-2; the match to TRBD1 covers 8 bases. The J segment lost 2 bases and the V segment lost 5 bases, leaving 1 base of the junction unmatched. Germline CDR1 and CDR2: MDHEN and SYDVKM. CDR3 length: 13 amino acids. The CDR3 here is CASSRDRNYGYTF. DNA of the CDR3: TGTGCCAGCAGTCGGGACAGGAACTATGGCTACACCTTC.

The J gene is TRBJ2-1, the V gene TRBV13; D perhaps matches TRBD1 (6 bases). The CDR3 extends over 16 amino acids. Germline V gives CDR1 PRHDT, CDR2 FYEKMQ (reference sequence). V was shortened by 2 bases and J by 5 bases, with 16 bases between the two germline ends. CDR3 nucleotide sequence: TGTGCCAGCAGCTTACGTGGGGGCGGTCTCCACAATGAGCAGTTCTTC. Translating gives CASSLRGGGLHNEQFF.

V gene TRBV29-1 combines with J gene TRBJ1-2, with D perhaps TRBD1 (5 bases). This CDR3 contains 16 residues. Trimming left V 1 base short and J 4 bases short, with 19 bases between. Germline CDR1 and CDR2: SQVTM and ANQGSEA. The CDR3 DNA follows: TGCAGCGTTGAAGGCAGGGATGAGTTTTCCACCTATGGCTACACCTTC. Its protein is CSVEGRDEFSTYGYTF. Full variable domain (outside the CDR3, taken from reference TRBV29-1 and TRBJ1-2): SAVISQKPSRDICQRGTSLTIQCQVDSQVTMMFWYRQQPGQSLTLIATANQGSEATYESGFVIDKFPISRPNLTFSTLTVSNMSPEDSSIYLCSVEGRDEFSTYGYTFGSGTRLTVV.

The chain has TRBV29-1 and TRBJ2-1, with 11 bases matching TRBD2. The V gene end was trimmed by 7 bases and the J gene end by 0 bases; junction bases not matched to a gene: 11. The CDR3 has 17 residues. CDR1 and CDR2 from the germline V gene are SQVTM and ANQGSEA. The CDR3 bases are TGCAGCGCCGGGGGACTAGCGGAACGAAGCTCCTACAATGAGCAGTTCTTC. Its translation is CSAGGLAERSSYNEQFF.

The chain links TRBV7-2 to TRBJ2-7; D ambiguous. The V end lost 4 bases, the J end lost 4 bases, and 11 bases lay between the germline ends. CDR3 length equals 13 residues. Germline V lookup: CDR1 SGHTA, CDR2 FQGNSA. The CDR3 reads CASSYTSGYEQYF. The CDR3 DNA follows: TGTGCCAGCAGCTACACCTCCGGGTACGAGCAGTACTTC.

CDR3 DNA: TGTGCCAGCAGCGTGACTAGCGGGAGTCGGAATGAGCAGTTCTTC. Protein product: CASSVTSGSRNEQFF. The V call is TRBV11-2, the J call TRBJ2-1, with 12 bases that match TRBD2. Germline V CDR1 and CDR2: SGHAT, FQNNGV. Germline trimming cut 5 bases from V and 7 bases from J; bases unmatched to any gene: 6. The CDR3 sequence is 15 residues long.

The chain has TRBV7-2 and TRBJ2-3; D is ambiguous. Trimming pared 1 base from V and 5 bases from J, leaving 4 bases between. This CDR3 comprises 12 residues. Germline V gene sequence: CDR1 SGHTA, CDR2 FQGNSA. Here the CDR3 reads CASSLGLDTQYF. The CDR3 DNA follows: TGTGCCAGCAGCTTAGGACTAGATACGCAGTATTTT.

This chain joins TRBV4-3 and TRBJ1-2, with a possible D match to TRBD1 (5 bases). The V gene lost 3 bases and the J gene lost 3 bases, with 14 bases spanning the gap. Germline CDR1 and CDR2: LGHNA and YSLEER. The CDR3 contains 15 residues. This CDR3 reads CASSHGGFSDYGYTF. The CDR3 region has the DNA TGCGCCAGCAGCCATGGGGGATTCTCCGACTATGGCTACACCTTC.

The CDR3 here is CASSPLGTSGRIGNEQFF. The CDR3 nucleotides read TGTGCCAGCTCACCTCTCGGGACTAGCGGGAGGATCGGGAATGAGCAGTTCTTC. The genes are TRBV18 and TRBJ2-1, with 15 positions matching TRBD2. Germline V gives CDR1 KGHSH, CDR2 LQKENI. V lost 3 bases to trimming and J lost 7 bases; unmatched junction nucleotides: 10. This CDR3 is built from 18 residues.

This chain's CDR3 is CASSLAGLTNTGELFF. In DNA, the CDR3 is TGTGCCAGCAGCTTAGCGGGACTCACGAACACCGGGGAGCTGTTTTTT. This chain uses TRBV13 with TRBJ2-2, with a tentative D call TRBD2 (6 bases). Trimming shortened V by 1 base and J by 0 bases, and 9 bases separated the two germline ends. The CDR3 consists of 16 residues. The germline gives CDR1 PRHDT, CDR2 FYEKMQ (reference sequence).